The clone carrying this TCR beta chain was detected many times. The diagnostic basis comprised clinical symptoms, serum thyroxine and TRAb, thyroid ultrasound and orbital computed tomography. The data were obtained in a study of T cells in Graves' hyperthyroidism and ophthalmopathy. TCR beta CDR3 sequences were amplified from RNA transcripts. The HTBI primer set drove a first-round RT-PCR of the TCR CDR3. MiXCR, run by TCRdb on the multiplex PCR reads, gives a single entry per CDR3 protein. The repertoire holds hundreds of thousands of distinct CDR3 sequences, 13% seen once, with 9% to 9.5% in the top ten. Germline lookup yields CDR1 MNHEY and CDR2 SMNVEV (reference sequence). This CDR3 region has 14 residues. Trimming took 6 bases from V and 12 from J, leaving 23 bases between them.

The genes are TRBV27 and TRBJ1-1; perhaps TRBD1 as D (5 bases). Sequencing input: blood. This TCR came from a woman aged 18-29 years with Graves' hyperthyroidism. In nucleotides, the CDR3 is TGTGCCAGCAGGGGGACCACTGGGGGATTGGAAACTTTCTTT. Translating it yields CASRGTTGGLETFF.